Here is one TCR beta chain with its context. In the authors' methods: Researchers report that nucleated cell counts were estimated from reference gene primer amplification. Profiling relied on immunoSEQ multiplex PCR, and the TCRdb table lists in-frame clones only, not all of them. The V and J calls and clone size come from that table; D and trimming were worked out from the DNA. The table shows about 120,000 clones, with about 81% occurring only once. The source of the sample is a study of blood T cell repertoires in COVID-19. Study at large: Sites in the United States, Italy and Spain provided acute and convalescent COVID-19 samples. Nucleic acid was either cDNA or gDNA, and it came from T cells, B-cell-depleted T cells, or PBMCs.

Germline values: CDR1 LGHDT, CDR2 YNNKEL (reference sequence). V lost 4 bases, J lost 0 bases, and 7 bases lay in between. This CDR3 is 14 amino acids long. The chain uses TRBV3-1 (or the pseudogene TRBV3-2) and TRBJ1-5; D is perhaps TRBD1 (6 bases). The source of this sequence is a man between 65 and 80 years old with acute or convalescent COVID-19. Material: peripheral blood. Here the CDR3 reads CASSRTDSNQPQHF. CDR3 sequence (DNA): TGTGCCAGCAGCCGGACAGATAGCAATCAGCCCCAGCATTTT.